Shown below are 29 T cell receptor beta chains from a single sample sequenced in a study of shared clonotypes between healthy human individuals. Terminally differentiated effector memory CD45RA+ cells were excluded by CCR7 positive selection of CD45RO-negative cells. Measured with immunoSEQ multiplex PCR; TCRdb has only the in-frame clones, and not every one. The data hold 2 million or so clones, with approximately 95% observed a single time. Material for sequencing was naive CD8+ T cells sorted from blood. The source of these receptors is a man younger than 35 in good health.

The rearrangement uses TRBV5-4 and TRBJ2-7; 8 bases match TRBD2. Germline-derived CDR1 and CDR2 are SGHNT and YYREEE (reference sequence). Trimming at V came to 0 bases and at J to 7 bases, leaving 9 bases not matched to a gene. This CDR3 is 15 amino acids long. CDR3 region: CASSLGSGSPREQYF. The CDR3 DNA sequence: TGTGCCAGCAGCTTGGGGAGCGGGAGCCCAAGAGAGCAGTACTTC.

The chain has TRBV28 and TRBJ1-6; no clear D. The CDR3 runs 13 residues. Germline CDR1 MDHEN, CDR2 SYDVKM. V lost 7 bases and J lost 8, with 12 bases in between. For the CDR3, the DNA is TGTGCCAGCACATGGACCGGATATTCACCCCTCCACTTT. Its translation is CASTWTGYSPLHF.

The chain carries TRBV10-3 and TRBJ2-3; D is undetermined. The CDR3 has 15 residues. V shed 2 bases and J shed 5 bases, with 14 bases lying between them. CDR1 is ENHRY, CDR2 SYGVKD, per germline. CDR3 nucleotides: TGTGCCATCAGTGAGGGGTATGACTGGGGAGATACGCAGTATTTT. It encodes CAISEGYDWGDTQYF.

J is TRBJ1-2 and V is TRBV7-9, with unresolved D. Trimming pared 1 base from V and 5 bases from J, leaving 8 bases between. CDR1 SEHNR and CDR2 FQNEAQ come from the germline V gene (reference sequence). This CDR3 is 13 amino acids long. The CDR3 sequence: CASSLGATYGYTF. The CDR3 nucleotides are TGTGCCAGCAGCTTAGGAGCGACTTATGGCTACACCTTC.

The chain uses TRBV5-6 and TRBJ2-7; 10 bases match TRBD2. The germline CDR1 and CDR2 sequences are SGHDT and YYEEEE. The CDR3 is 16 residues long. V was pared by 0 bases and J by 3 bases, with 6 bases of the junction left unmatched. The CDR3 DNA sequence: TGTGCCAGCAGCTTGGCTAGCGGGAGTCATTTCTACGAGCAGTACTTC. This translates into CASSLASGSHFYEQYF.

J is TRBJ1-1 and V is TRBV7-2, with D perhaps matching TRBD1 (5 bases). The CDR3 contains 13 residues. Germline V gene lookup returns CDR1 SGHTA and CDR2 FQGNSA. V lost 3 bases and J 6 bases, leaving 11 bases between the germline ends. CDR3 residues: CASSFGGKSEAFF. CDR3 in DNA: TGTGCCAGCAGCTTCGGGGGTAAGTCTGAAGCTTTCTTT.

The rearrangement uses TRBV6-5 and TRBJ2-7; 7 bases are shared with TRBD1. The CDR3 covers 13 residues. With 7 bases clipped from V and 4 bases from J, the junction kept 7 bases outside the gene matches. The germline CDR1 and CDR2 sequences are MNHEY and SVGAGI. The CDR3 DNA follows: TGTGCCAGCACCCAGACAGGGACGTACGAGCAGTACTTC. Residues: CASTQTGTYEQYF.

The chain carries TRBV7-9 and TRBJ1-4; 7 nucleotides line up with TRBD1. CDR1 is SEHNR, CDR2 FQNEAQ, per germline (reference sequence). Unmatched junction bases numbered 4, after V lost 2 bases and J lost 1 base. The CDR3 is 16 amino acids. The CDR3 sequence is CASSLSAGGTNEKLFF. The DNA of the CDR3 is TGTGCCAGCAGCTTATCGGCAGGGGGAACTAATGAAAAACTGTTTTTT.

CDR3 DNA: TGTGCCAGCAGTTTGGTTAGCCGAGGGGAGCAGTACTTC. It codes for CASSLVSRGEQYF. The rearrangement uses TRBV27 and TRBJ2-7; a possible D gene is TRBD2 (5 bases). V lost 3 bases, J lost 7 bases, and 13 bases lay in between. This CDR3 spans 13 amino acids. The germline V gene encodes CDR1 MNHEY and CDR2 SMNVEV (reference sequence).

Comments on this clone: The same CDR3 arises from other DNA sequences in this sample as well. The chain has TRBV5-4 and TRBJ2-7; the D gene could be TRBD1 or TRBD2 (5 bases each). Trimming left V 5 bases short and J 1 base short, with 10 bases between. Per germline, CDR1 SGHNT and CDR2 YYREEE (reference sequence). There are 13 residues in the CDR3. CDR3 in amino acids: CASSWDRSYEQYF. In DNA, the CDR3 is TGTGCCAGCAGTTGGGACCGATCCTACGAGCAGTACTTC.

V and J are TRBV4-3 and TRBJ2-7, with TRBD2 matching over 7 bases. This CDR3 comprises 15 residues. CDR1 and CDR2 (germline): LGHNA, YSLEER. Trimming removed 0 bases from V and 4 bases from J; junction bases left unmatched: 6. The CDR3 sequence: CASSQDTPGGYEQYF. CDR3 bases: TGCGCCAGCAGCCAAGATACCCCCGGGGGGTACGAGCAGTACTTC.

The chain joins TRBV5-6 to TRBJ1-2; D not resolved. Trimming removed 2 bases at V and 4 bases at J, with 12 bases between. Germline CDR1 SGHDT, CDR2 YYEEEE. There are 14 residues in the CDR3. The DNA for the CDR3 is TGTGCCAGCAGCTTAAAGGTGGCGGTCTATGGCTACACCTTC. It encodes CASSLKVAVYGYTF.

The chain uses TRBV4-3 and TRBJ2-5; 8 positions match TRBD1. Germline CDR1 reads LGHNA; CDR2 reads YSLEER. V lost 4 bases and J lost 3; bases outside the gene matches: 1. The CDR3 sequence is 13 residues long. CDR3 protein: CASSLGQEETQYF. As DNA, the CDR3 is TGCGCCAGCAGCCTGGGACAGGAAGAGACCCAGTACTTC.

This sequence joins TRBV2 and TRBJ2-1, with 8 bases identical to TRBD2. The CDR3 runs 17 residues. V gave up 4 bases and J gave up 8 bases; unmatched junction bases: 16. Germline values: CDR1 SNHLY, CDR2 FYNNEI. The CDR3 protein is CASSALPGAGDYHEQFF. DNA for the CDR3: TGTGCCAGCAGTGCCCTACCAGGAGCGGGAGATTACCATGAGCAGTTCTTC.

The chain carries TRBV7-8 and TRBJ2-5; no reliable D call. The CDR3 sequence is 14 residues long. In germline, CDR1 is SGHVS, CDR2 FQNEAQ. V was pared by 5 bases and J by 5 bases, with 15 bases between. In DNA, the CDR3 is TGTGCCAGCAGCGCCAAATCTGGAGTCGAGACCCAGTACTTC. Its protein product is CASSAKSGVETQYF.

Turning to this clone: Other DNA sequences of this sample code for an identical CDR3. This chain links TRBV6-5 with TRBJ2-7; no reliable D call. This CDR3 contains 10 residues. Germline CDR1 reads MNHEY; CDR2 reads SVGAGI. V lost 6 bases and J lost 4, with 4 bases in between. The CDR3 protein is CASRGYEQYF. The CDR3 DNA follows: TGTGCCAGCAGGGGATACGAGCAGTACTTC.

Only one count was recorded for this clone. The genes are TRBV27 and TRBJ2-1; D uncertain. Trimming took 2 bases from V and 5 from J, leaving 7 bases between them. This CDR3 has 13 residues. Germline assignment: CDR1 MNHEY and CDR2 SMNVEV (reference sequence). The CDR3 DNA reads as TGTGCCAGCAGTTTACGAGGAGACAATGAGCAGTTCTTC. Its protein is CASSLRGDNEQFF.

Worth noting for this clone: Different DNA sequences within this sample yield the same CDR3. The chain carries TRBV18 and TRBJ2-5; a possible D gene is TRBD1 (6 bases). Trimming shortened V by 3 bases and J by 1 base, and 6 bases separated the two germline ends. Germline V gene data show CDR1 as KGHSH and CDR2 as LQKENI. This CDR3 contains 13 residues. CDR3 in amino acids: CASSPDSQETQYF. The CDR3 DNA follows: TGTGCCAGCTCACCGGACAGCCAAGAGACCCAGTACTTC.

The V gene is TRBV7-9, the J gene TRBJ2-2; D is uncertain. CDR3 size: 13 residues. Per the germline V gene, CDR1 is SEHNR and CDR2 is FQNEAQ (reference sequence). The CDR3 DNA sequence: TGTGCATTGCGTAGAGCGAACACCGGGGAGCTGTTTTTT. Its protein is CALRRANTGELFF.

The chain recombines TRBV11-2 with TRBJ2-5, with D perhaps being TRBD1 or TRBD2 (5 bases each). V was shortened by 5 bases and J by 2 bases, with 12 bases between the two germline ends. The CDR3 sequence is 14 residues long. Germline CDR1 is SGHAT and CDR2 is FQNNGV. In DNA form, the CDR3 reads TGTGCCAGCAGCGGCTGGGACGAGCAAGAGACCCAGTACTTC. Translation gives CASSGWDEQETQYF.

The chain couples TRBV11-2 to TRBJ2-5; no clear D gene. CDR3 length: 14 residues. The germline gives CDR1 SGHAT, CDR2 FQNNGV. Trimming stripped 7 bases from V and 0 bases from J, with 12 bases between. The CDR3 DNA sequence: TGTGCCAGCACCAATAAATGGCACCAAGAGACCCAGTACTTC. This sequence encodes CASTNKWHQETQYF.

Note on this clone: Within the sample, other DNA sequences also encode this same CDR3. The J gene is TRBJ2-1, the V gene TRBV6-5, with D possibly TRBD2 on 6 matching bases. This CDR3 is built from 13 residues. Looked up from germline, CDR1 is MNHEY and CDR2 is SVGAGI. Trimming pared 0 bases from V and 9 bases from J, leaving 9 bases between. The CDR3 DNA reads TGTGCCAGCAGTTACTCCGAGGGAGGTGAGCAGTTCTTC. Its translation: CASSYSEGGEQFF.

This clone has just one count. The chain links TRBV28 to TRBJ2-3, with TRBD1 as a possible D gene (6 bases). Trimming left V 2 bases short and J 0 bases short, with 9 bases between. This CDR3 comprises 15 residues. Germline lookup yields CDR1 MDHEN and CDR2 SYDVKM. The CDR3: CASSLTTGSTDTQYF. The CDR3 DNA reads TGTGCCAGCAGTTTAACCACAGGGAGCACAGATACGCAGTATTTT.

V is TRBV4-1 and J is TRBJ2-7; D may be TRBD2 (5 bases). The CDR3 consists of 15 residues. Germline CDR1 and CDR2: MGHRA and YSYEKL. Trimming pared 4 bases from V and 3 bases from J, leaving 16 bases between. For the CDR3, the DNA is TGCGCCAGCAGCCCAGAGGGCGGAGAGCTCTACGAGCAGTACTTC. Residues: CASSPEGGELYEQYF.

The J gene is TRBJ2-7, the V gene TRBV27; D might be TRBD2 (6 bases). CDR3 length equals 15 residues. V lost 0 bases, J lost 5 bases, and 14 bases lay in between. The germline gives CDR1 MNHEY, CDR2 SMNVEV (reference sequence). CDR3 sequence (DNA): TGTGCCAGCAGTTTATCATCCGGGAGTGGGGACGAGCAGTACTTC. The encoded protein is CASSLSSGSGDEQYF.

V is TRBV15 and J is TRBJ2-5; D possibly corresponds to TRBD1 (5 bases). Germline loops: CDR1 LNHNV, CDR2 YYDKDF (reference sequence). The V gene lost 7 bases and the J gene lost 2 bases, with 14 bases spanning the gap. This CDR3 has 14 residues. This CDR3 is CATTEAGLQETQYF. CDR3 in DNA: TGTGCCACCACCGAAGCAGGGTTGCAAGAGACCCAGTACTTC.

The chain joins TRBV18 to TRBJ1-2; 7 bases are shared with TRBD1. CDR1 is KGHSH and CDR2 is LQKENI in the germline V gene. Losses at the gene ends were 3 bases for V and 8 bases for J; bases not matched to a gene: 6. This CDR3 spans 13 amino acids. Here the CDR3 reads CASSPSTGRGYTF. In DNA, the CDR3 is TGTGCCAGCTCACCCTCGACAGGGAGAGGCTACACCTTC.

The chain links TRBV5-6 to TRBJ2-7; 10 bases are shared with TRBD1. Trimming cost V 3 bases and J 7 bases; bases outside gene matches: 4. This CDR3 spans 13 amino acids. Germline CDR1 SGHDT, CDR2 YYEEEE. CDR3 sequence: CASSWGQGSEQYF. In DNA form, the CDR3 reads TGTGCCAGCAGCTGGGGACAGGGGTCTGAGCAGTACTTC. The variable domain in full, with the rest retrieved from reference TRBV5-6 and TRBJ2-7, is DAGVTQSPTHLIKTRGQQVTLRCSPKSGHDTVSWYQQALGQGPQFIFQYYEEEERQRGNFPDRFSGHQFPNYSSELNVNALLLGDSALYLCASSWGQGSEQYFGPGTRLTVT.

V usage is TRBV6-1 and J usage is TRBJ2-7; 8 nucleotides line up with TRBD1. The germline CDR1 and CDR2 sequences are MNHNS and SASEGT. There are 12 residues in the CDR3. J gave up 3 bases and V 10 bases, and 5 bases lay outside the gene matches. CDR3 bases: TGTGCCACCTGGACAGGGTACTACGAGCAGTACTTC. It yields the protein CATWTGYYEQYF.